This T cell receptor beta chain was captured in a study of blood T cell repertoires in COVID-19. Turning to the study itself: Samples taken during acute and convalescent COVID-19 were collected in the United States, Italy and Spain. The cDNA or gDNA used as material had been derived from T cells, B-cell-depleted T cells, or PBMCs.

Germline trimming cut 2 bases from V and 0 bases from J; bases unmatched to any gene: 8. CDR1 is LGHNT, CDR2 FRNRAP, per germline. The CDR3 sequence is 19 residues long. Clones were read by immunoSEQ multiplex PCR, and TCRdb kept only the in-frame ones, dropping some. The sample holds roughly 700,000 clones, 90% seen once. This clone was counted a single time. The sequencing sample was made of peripheral blood. This chain connects TRBV12-5 to TRBJ2-2; 11 bases map to TRBD2. The sequence came from a young woman with acute or convalescent COVID-19. In nucleotides, the CDR3 is TGTGCTAGTGGTTTGTCACCGACTAGCGGGGAGACGAACACCGGGGAGCTGTTTTTT. Translation: CASGLSPTSGETNTGELFF.